This entry lists 18 T cell receptor beta chains sequenced from one sample in a study of beta chain features in type 1 diabetes. Every bit of the isolated RNA underwent reverse transcription, so sequencing read expressed TCRB transcripts. Profiling relied on immunoSEQ multiplex PCR, and the TCRdb table lists in-frame clones only, not all of them. Counted here are about 230,000 clones, more than 9% occurring once; the ten biggest clones make up 0.03% to 0.04%. Input material: naive CD4+ T cells from blood. The source is a woman aged 18-29 years in good health.

This chain uses TRBV6-1 with TRBJ1-2; 10 bases map to TRBD1. This CDR3 spans 13 amino acids. CDR1 and CDR2 from the germline V gene are MNHNS and SASEGT. J was trimmed by 8 bases and V by 5 bases; bases with no gene match: 5. CDR3 protein: CASSSRDRGGYTF. The CDR3 DNA is TGTGCCAGCAGTTCCCGGGACAGGGGAGGCTACACCTTC.

This clone came up a few times. The CDR3 protein is CASSSYRTSGRTEQFF. The CDR3 coding sequence is TGTGCCAGCAGTTCCTATCGGACTAGCGGGAGGACTGAGCAGTTCTTC. V and J are TRBV28 and TRBJ2-1; 14 nucleotides agree with TRBD2. CDR1 is MDHEN, CDR2 SYDVKM, per germline. The CDR3 contains 16 residues. Unmatched junction bases numbered 8, after V lost 4 bases and J lost 9 bases.

This clone was seen a handful of times. The rearrangement links TRBV6-6 to TRBJ1-1, with D maybe TRBD1 (5 bases). The germline CDR1 and CDR2 sequences are MNHNY and SVGAGI (reference sequence). The V end lost 2 bases, the J end lost 8 bases, and 12 bases lay between the germline ends. CDR3 length: 13 amino acids. CDR3 DNA sequence: TGTGCCAGCAGTTACGGGAGGGGTTCCGAAGCTTTCTTT. Translated: CASSYGRGSEAFF.

The chain uses TRBV5-4 and TRBJ1-4, with D tentatively TRBD1 (5 bases). This CDR3 spans 14 amino acids. V lost 4 bases and J 7 bases, leaving 14 bases between the germline ends. The germline V gene encodes CDR1 SGHNT and CDR2 YYREEE (reference sequence). In nucleotides, the CDR3 is TGTGCCAGCAGCCCCGGGGGGGACCGTGAAAAACTGTTTTTT. It is translated as CASSPGGDREKLFF. The full variable domain, rest sourced from reference TRBV5-4 and TRBJ1-4, is ETGVTQSPTHLIKTRGQQVTLRCSSQSGHNTVSWYQQALGQGPQFIFQYYREEENGRGNFPPRFSGLQFPNYSSELNVNALELDDSALYLCASSPGGDREKLFFGSGTQLSVL.

This chain links TRBV6-5 with TRBJ2-7; possible D gene TRBD2, 5 bases. CDR3 length: 16 amino acids. V lost 4 bases and J lost 3, with 19 bases in between. Looked up from germline, CDR1 is MNHEY and CDR2 is SVGAGI. The CDR3: CASSFLPRRLGYEQYF. Written as DNA, the CDR3 is TGTGCCAGCAGTTTTCTCCCCCGGAGGCTGGGCTACGAGCAGTACTTC.

The J gene is TRBJ1-3, the V gene TRBV12-5; D ambiguous. Trimming left V 7 bases short and J 2 bases short, with 9 bases between. The CDR3 is made up of 13 amino acids. The germline gives CDR1 LGHNT, CDR2 FRNRAP. CDR3 amino acids: CASAPGTGNTIYF. In nucleotides, the CDR3 is TGTGCTAGTGCCCCCGGGACTGGAAACACCATATATTTT.

This clone was seen only a few times. CDR3: CASSYGLAGDEQFF. The DNA of the CDR3 is TGTGCCAGCAGTTACGGACTAGCGGGCGATGAGCAGTTCTTC. This chain uses TRBV6-6 with TRBJ2-1; 11 bases match TRBD2. Germline assignment: CDR1 MNHNY and CDR2 SVGAGI (reference sequence). This CDR3 region has 14 residues. After removal of 2 bases from V and 8 bases from J, the junction contained 2 bases not matched to a gene.

As concerns this clone: Relative to the germline gene, one junction end is altered; a read error may explain this. V and J are TRBV6-5 and TRBJ1-1, with D hard to call. The CDR3 has 13 amino acids. The germline V gene encodes CDR1 MNHEY and CDR2 SVGAGI. CDR3 sequence reads: CASSYSAGAGPTF. In nucleotides, the CDR3 is TGTGCCAGCAGTTACTCGGCTGGAGCCGGCCCGACTTTT.

The V and J genes are TRBV5-1 and TRBJ2-3; TRBD2 aligns across 8 bases. This CDR3 region has 15 residues. Per germline, CDR1 SGHRS and CDR2 YFSETQ. J lost 7 bases, V lost 0 bases, and 7 bases had no gene match. The CDR3 DNA is TGCGCCAGCAGCTTGGAGCGGGAGCTCCTCCATACGCAGTATTTT. Translating gives CASSLERELLHTQYF.

CDR3: CAWTRRNYGYTF. CDR3 DNA: TGTGCCTGGACTAGACGAAACTATGGCTACACCTTC. V is TRBV30 and J is TRBJ1-2; the D is unclear. There are 12 residues in the CDR3. The germline V and J ends were trimmed by 4 bases and 2 bases, with 8 bases remaining between them. CDR1 is GTSNPN and CDR2 is SVGIG in the germline V gene (reference sequence).

This chain links TRBV6-1 with TRBJ1-2; D is unclear. The ends were cut back, 4 bases at V and 8 bases at J, with 8 bases in the middle. The germline V gene encodes CDR1 MNHNS and CDR2 SASEGT. This CDR3 is built from 11 residues. In nucleotides, the CDR3 is TGTGCCAGCAGTGGGTCTCGGGGCTACACCTTC. Its translation is CASSGSRGYTF.

This clone appeared a few times. The gene calls are TRBV5-4 and TRBJ1-1; the D is unclear. V lost 0 bases and J 3 bases, leaving 15 bases between the germline ends. The CDR3 consists of 16 residues. The germline CDR1 and CDR2 sequences are SGHNT and YYREEE (reference sequence). The CDR3 here is CASSLELRVTDTEAFF. The CDR3 DNA follows: TGTGCCAGCAGCTTGGAGCTCCGGGTGACGGACACTGAAGCTTTCTTT.

The gene calls are TRBV11-2 and TRBJ1-5; D is undetermined. This CDR3 contains 13 residues. V was shortened by 6 bases and J by 3 bases, with 9 bases between the two germline ends. CDR1 is SGHAT, CDR2 FQNNGV, per germline. The CDR3 DNA reads TGTGCCAGCAGTCGGGGTAACAATCAGCCCCAGCATTTT. Encoded protein: CASSRGNNQPQHF.

This clone was observed a few times. The CDR3 coding sequence is TGTGCCAGTAGTATTCGGTTAACAGGGAACACTGAAGCTTTCTTT. This encodes CASSIRLTGNTEAFF. J is TRBJ1-1 and V is TRBV19, with a weak D call TRBD1 (5 bases). Germline CDR1 LNHDA, CDR2 SQIVND (reference sequence). The V end lost 3 bases, the J end lost 1 base, and 12 bases lay between the germline ends. The CDR3 spans 15 residues.

V gene TRBV5-1 combines with J gene TRBJ1-2; D is unresolved. Germline V lookup: CDR1 SGHRS, CDR2 YFSETQ. The CDR3 is 14 residues long. Deletions cut 0 bases from V and 8 bases from J, with 14 bases between. The CDR3 bases are TGCGCCAGCAGCTTGGACAGAAGGTCGGGGGGCTACACCTTC. It translates to CASSLDRRSGGYTF.

This clone was detected a few times. This chain joins TRBV4-1 and TRBJ1-2, with 7 bases lining up with TRBD1. V gave up 1 base and J gave up 3 bases; unmatched junction bases: 8. The CDR3 length is 16 residues. From germline, CDR1 is MGHRA and CDR2 YSYEKL. This CDR3 is CASSQVRSGTDYGYTF. In DNA, the CDR3 is TGCGCCAGCAGCCAAGTTAGGTCCGGGACAGACTATGGCTACACCTTC.

The gene calls are TRBV11-2 and TRBJ1-3; D perhaps matches TRBD1 (5 bases). CDR1 is SGHAT and CDR2 is FQNNGV in the germline V gene. The V gene lost 5 bases and the J gene lost 0 bases, with 17 bases spanning the gap. The CDR3 contains 17 residues. CDR3 loop: CASSPGRQSSSGNTIYF. As DNA, the CDR3 is TGTGCCAGCAGCCCAGGGCGGCAGTCGAGCTCTGGAAACACCATATATTTT.

This clone was seen more than once but under ten times. The V gene is TRBV5-1, the J gene TRBJ2-5, with D unclear. Trimming pared 0 bases from V and 3 bases from J, leaving 6 bases between. CDR3 length: 13 residues. Germline V CDR1 and CDR2: SGHRS, YFSETQ. The CDR3, as DNA: TGCGCCAGCAGCTTGGACTTAGAAGAGACCCAGTACTTC. Its translation: CASSLDLEETQYF.